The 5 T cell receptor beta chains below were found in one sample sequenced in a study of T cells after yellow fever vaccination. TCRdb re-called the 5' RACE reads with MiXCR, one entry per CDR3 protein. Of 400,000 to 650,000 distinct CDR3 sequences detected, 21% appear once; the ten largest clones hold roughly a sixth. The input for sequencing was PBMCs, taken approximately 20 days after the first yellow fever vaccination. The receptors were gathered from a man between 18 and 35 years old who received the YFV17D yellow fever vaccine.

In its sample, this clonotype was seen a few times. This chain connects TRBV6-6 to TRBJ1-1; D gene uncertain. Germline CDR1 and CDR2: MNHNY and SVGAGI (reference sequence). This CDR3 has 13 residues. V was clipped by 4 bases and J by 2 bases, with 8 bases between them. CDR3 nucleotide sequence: TGTGCCAGCAGTTCCCGGCCTAACACTGAAGCTTTCTTT. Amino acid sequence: CASSSRPNTEAFF.

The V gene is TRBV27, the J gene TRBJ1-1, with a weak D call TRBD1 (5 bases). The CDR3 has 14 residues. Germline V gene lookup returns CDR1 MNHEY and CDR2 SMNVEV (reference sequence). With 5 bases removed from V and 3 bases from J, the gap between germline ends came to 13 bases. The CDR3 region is CASSPGRGYTEAFF. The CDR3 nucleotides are TGTGCCAGCAGTCCAGGACGGGGGTACACTGAAGCTTTCTTT.

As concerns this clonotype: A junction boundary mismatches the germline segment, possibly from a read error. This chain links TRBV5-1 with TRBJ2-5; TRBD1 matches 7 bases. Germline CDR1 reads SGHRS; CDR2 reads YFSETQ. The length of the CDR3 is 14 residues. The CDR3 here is CASSSGQIQETQYF. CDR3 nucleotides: TGTGCCAGCAGCTCGGGACAGATCCAAGAGACCCAGTACTTC.

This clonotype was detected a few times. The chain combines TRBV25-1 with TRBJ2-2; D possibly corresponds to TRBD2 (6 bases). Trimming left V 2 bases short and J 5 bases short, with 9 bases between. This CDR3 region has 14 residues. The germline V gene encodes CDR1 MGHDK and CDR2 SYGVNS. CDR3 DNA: TGTGCCAGCAGTGAAGGGGGGAGAACCGGGGAGCTGTTTTTT. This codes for CASSEGGRTGELFF. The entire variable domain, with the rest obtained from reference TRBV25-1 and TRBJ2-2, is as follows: EADIYQTPRYLVIGTGKKITLECSQTMGHDKMYWYQQDPGMELHLIHYSYGVNSTEKGDLSSESTVSRIRTEHFPLTLESARPSHTSQYLCASSEGGRTGELFFGEGSRLTVL.

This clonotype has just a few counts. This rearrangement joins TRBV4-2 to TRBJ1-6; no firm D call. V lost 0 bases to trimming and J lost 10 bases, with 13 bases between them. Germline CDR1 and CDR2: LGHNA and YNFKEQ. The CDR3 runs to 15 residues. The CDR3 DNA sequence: TGTGCCAGCAGCCAAGAAACCGGGTTAAGGTCACCCCTCCACTTT. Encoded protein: CASSQETGLRSPLHF.